The present T cell receptor beta chain was sequenced within a study of cytomegalovirus exposure and HLA in healthy donors. Notes on this clone: Antigen: not known.

Study-wide results and caveats: The majority of CMV-associated TCR beta chains were reported as apparently HLA-restricted in a later analysis. Cytomegalovirus-associated TCR beta chains were listed, numbering some 170.

CDR3 size: 12 residues. The germline CDR1 and CDR2 sequences are GTSNPN and SVGIG (reference sequence). Trimming removed 2 bases at V and 3 bases at J, with 7 bases between. Use of 60 Vbeta and 13 Jbeta primers characterized the PCR. Measured with immunoSEQ multiplex PCR; TCRdb has only the in-frame clones, and not every one. The repertoire consists of over 50,000 clones, with over 75% occurring once and the leading ten covering 1.4%. This clonotype originated in a man between 18 and 29 years old in good health and CMV-seronegative. The chain links TRBV30 to TRBJ2-5, with D possibly TRBD2 on 6 matching bases. The source material was PBMCs. CDR3 DNA: TGTGCCTGGAGTACGGGGGAAGAGACCCAGTACTTC. Encoded protein: CAWSTGEETQYF.